Listed below are T cell receptor beta chains from one sample, sequenced in a study of regulatory T cells in long-lasting Graves disease. TCRdb re-called the multiplex PCR reads with MiXCR, one entry per CDR3 protein. The sample records 200,000 to 250,000 distinct CDR3 sequences, 15% to 20% being singletons. This same sample was also part of a study on T cells in Graves' hyperthyroidism and ophthalmopathy.

Sequencing was performed on peripheral blood mononuclear cells (PBMCs), taken at new diagnosis, from a patient treated with antithyroid drugs. These receptors all stem from a woman aged 25-40 years with Graves disease. Each CDR3 is given with its conserved first and last residue. A D gene is named only where the DNA matches it firmly. Clone size is stated in some rows and not others, as once, few, many or a class when expanded.

d_call,v_call,j_call,clone_size,cdr3_nt,cdr3_aa
NA,TRBV6-5,TRBJ1-1,NA,TGTGCCAGCAGTTACTCGTGGCAGGGGAACACTGAAGCTTTCTTT,CASSYSWQGNTEAFF
TRBD1,TRBV3-1,TRBJ2-1,NA,TGTGCCAGCAGCCCTGGGACAGGGGGCTACAATGAGCAGTTCTTC,CASSPGTGGYNEQFF
NA,TRBV20-1,TRBJ1-1,NA,TGCAGTGCTAGAGGAGGCGAAGGGGCCGAAGCTTTCTTT,CSARGGEGAEAFF
NA,TRBV3-1,TRBJ2-3,NA,TGTGCCAGCAGCCGCCTAGGGGCAGATACGCAGTATTTT,CASSRLGADTQYF
NA,TRBV2,TRBJ1-4,NA,TGTGCCAGCAGCCGGTTGCCGGGAGAAAAACTGTTTTTT,CASSRLPGEKLFF
TRBD1,TRBV30,TRBJ2-7,many,TGTGCCTTCACAGGGGGCAGGGAGCAGTACTTC,CAFTGGREQYF
NA,TRBV11-2,TRBJ2-2,many,TGTGCCAGCAGCGCCTTAGCGGCGAACACCGGGGAGCTGTTTTTT,CASSALAANTGELFF
NA,TRBV6-1,TRBJ2-1,many,TGTGCCAGCAGGCTAACTCCGGGCCACTTGCTCTTGAATGAGCAGTTCTTC,CASRLTPGHLLLNEQFF
NA,TRBV6-5,TRBJ1-2,many,TGTGCCAGCAGTTACCAGGGCAACTATGGCTACACCTTC,CASSYQGNYGYTF
TRBD1,TRBV11-1,TRBJ2-5,NA,TGTGCCAGCAGCCTACGACAACAGGGGGGGACCCAGTACTTC,CASSLRQQGGTQYF
TRBD2,TRBV27,TRBJ2-7,few,TGTGCCAGCAGTTTATCGATTCGCGGGGGCGAGCAGTACTTC,CASSLSIRGGEQYF
NA,TRBV27,TRBJ2-2,many,TGTGCCAGCTCCAGAAGCCCCATGGCCACCGGGGAGCTGTTTTTT,CASSRSPMATGELFF
NA,TRBV4-1,TRBJ1-1,few,TGCGCCAGCAGCGCGCCAGGGTTTATGAACACTGAAGCTTTCTTT,CASSAPGFMNTEAFF